A single sample gave rise to the 26 T cell receptor beta chains below, sequenced in a study of graft-versus-host responses after intestinal transplantation. Clones were sequenced by immunoSEQ multiplex PCR, and TCRdb holds only the in-frame ones, with some missing. The sample records some 96,000 clones, 75% to 95% being singletons. Sample: PBMCs, taken approximately 470 days after intestinal transplant. Receptors were obtained from a human patient who received an intestinal transplant, so some T cells may come from the graft donor.

This clone was counted a few times. This chain connects TRBV5-4 to TRBJ2-1, with 9 bases fitting TRBD2. The CDR3 is 13 residues long. V gave up 5 bases and J gave up 9 bases; unmatched junction bases: 6. CDR1 is SGHNT, CDR2 YYREEE, per germline (reference sequence). Here the CDR3 reads CASRGGLAGEQFF. DNA for the CDR3: TGTGCCAGCAGAGGGGGACTAGCAGGTGAGCAGTTCTTC.

The chain is built from TRBV6-6 and TRBJ1-1; no reliable D call. This CDR3 is 13 amino acids long. Germline assignment: CDR1 MNHNY and CDR2 SVGAGI (reference sequence). Trimming shortened V by 0 bases and J by 6 bases, and 8 bases separated the two germline ends. CDR3 loop: CASSYSSAPEAFF. The DNA for the CDR3 is TGTGCCAGCAGTTACTCCTCGGCACCTGAAGCTTTCTTT.

This clone was seen just once. The rearrangement joins TRBV6-5 to TRBJ1-1; D ambiguous. Trimming pared 2 bases from V and 5 bases from J, leaving 12 bases between. CDR1 and CDR2 (germline): MNHEY, SVGAGI. CDR3 length: 14 residues. In DNA, the CDR3 is TGTGCCAGCAGTTACGGGAGGGTATTGACTGAAGCTTTCTTT. As protein: CASSYGRVLTEAFF.

The chain is built from TRBV5-6 and TRBJ1-5; no clear D gene. Trimming removed 0 bases at V and 8 bases at J, with 9 bases between. Looked up from germline, CDR1 is SGHDT and CDR2 is YYEEEE. The CDR3 contains 13 residues. The CDR3 coding sequence is TGTGCCAGCAGCTTGGGTGGCGCGGAGCCCCAGCATTTT. This translates into CASSLGGAEPQHF.

This rearrangement joins TRBV9 to TRBJ2-1; 12 nucleotides line up with TRBD2. Germline-derived CDR1 and CDR2 are SGDLS and YYNGEE. The V segment lost 3 bases and the J segment 5 bases; nucleotides outside the gene matches: 3. This CDR3 contains 15 residues. DNA for the CDR3: TGTGCCAGCAGCGCCCGGACTAGCGGGGACAATGAGCAGTTCTTC. Translated, it gives CASSARTSGDNEQFF.

The chain employs TRBV19 and TRBJ2-6; perhaps TRBD2 as D (6 bases). The CDR3 contains 16 residues. The V end lost 6 bases, the J end lost 0 bases, and 12 bases lay between the germline ends. CDR1 and CDR2 from the germline V gene are LNHDA and SQIVND (reference sequence). CDR3 residues: CASRGGRSSGANVLTF. DNA of the CDR3: TGTGCCAGTAGGGGGGGACGGAGCTCTGGGGCCAACGTCCTGACTTTC.

The chain has TRBV6-6 and TRBJ1-2; D not certain. The CDR3 runs 12 residues. Germline assignment: CDR1 MNHNY and CDR2 SVGAGI (reference sequence). The V and J ends lost 6 bases and 4 bases respectively, with 9 bases between them. This CDR3 is CASRDGPYGYTF. For the CDR3, the DNA is TGTGCCAGCAGGGACGGCCCCTATGGCTACACCTTC.

The chain combines TRBV4-1 with TRBJ2-7; D tentatively reads TRBD1 or TRBD2 (5 bases each). CDR1 is MGHRA and CDR2 is YSYEKL in the germline V gene. With 0 bases removed from V and 0 bases from J, the gap between germline ends came to 12 bases. This CDR3 has 16 amino acids. The CDR3 DNA reads as TGCGCCAGCAGCCAAGAGGGGGACGGACTCTCCTACGAGCAGTACTTC. Protein: CASSQEGDGLSYEQYF.

J is TRBJ2-4 and V is TRBV11-2; maybe TRBD1 (7 bases). The CDR3 has 15 amino acids. Germline CDR1 and CDR2: SGHAT and FQNNGV. Trimming took off 5 bases at V and 7 bases at J, with 18 bases between the two ends. CDR3 coding DNA: TGTGCCAGCAGCAAGGCCCCCTCAGGGGGGAACATTCAGTACTTC. It translates to CASSKAPSGGNIQYF.

The chain recombines TRBV29-1 with TRBJ2-5; D gene uncertain. Germline V gene data show CDR1 as SQVTM and CDR2 as ANQGSEA. V lost 4 bases and J 2 bases, leaving 5 bases between the germline ends. The CDR3 runs 11 residues. The CDR3 region is CSVAGQETQYF. The CDR3 nucleotides read TGCAGCGTTGCCGGTCAAGAGACCCAGTACTTC.

The J gene is TRBJ1-5, the V gene TRBV7-6; D is perhaps TRBD1 (5 bases). Germline V gene data show CDR1 as SGHVS and CDR2 as FNYEAQ. There are 14 residues in the CDR3. V was cut by 3 bases and J by 2 bases, with 8 bases left in between. The CDR3 DNA sequence: TGTGCCAGCAGCTTTTTGGGGGGCAATCAGCCCCAGCATTTT. As protein: CASSFLGGNQPQHF.

This clone was seen just once. The chain links TRBV4-1 to TRBJ2-5; D may be TRBD2 (5 bases). Germline-derived CDR1 and CDR2 are MGHRA and YSYEKL. Trimming shortened V by 1 base and J by 5 bases, and 20 bases separated the two germline ends. The CDR3 loop spans 17 amino acids. The CDR3 sequence: CASSQVEGVRPGETQYF. CDR3 nucleotide sequence: TGCGCCAGCAGCCAAGTCGAGGGTGTCCGACCGGGTGAGACCCAGTACTTC.

This clone came up a few times. The chain couples TRBV5-1 to TRBJ1-5, with D hard to call. V shed 4 bases and J shed 4 bases, with 9 bases lying between them. The CDR3 consists of 13 residues. Germline V gives CDR1 SGHRS, CDR2 YFSETQ. CDR3 in amino acids: CASSLDLNQPQHF. The CDR3 bases are TGCGCCAGCAGCCTGGACCTGAATCAGCCCCAGCATTTT.

The gene calls are TRBV5-8 and TRBJ1-6; tentatively, D is TRBD1 (5 bases). V lost 0 bases to trimming and J lost 6 bases, with 13 bases between them. The CDR3 covers 16 residues. Germline values: CDR1 SGHTS, CDR2 YDEGEE. The CDR3 region has the DNA TGTGCCAGCAGCTTGGGAGCAGGGCTGCGTAATTCACCCCTCCACTTT. This sequence encodes CASSLGAGLRNSPLHF.

The V and J genes are TRBV25-1 and TRBJ1-1, with TRBD1 as a possible D gene (6 bases). Per germline, CDR1 MGHDK and CDR2 SYGVNS. V lost 5 bases and J 6 bases, leaving 16 bases between the germline ends. There are 14 residues in the CDR3. Written as DNA, the CDR3 is TGTGCCAGCAGTCGACAGGCTTTCGGTTCTGAAGCTTTCTTT. As protein: CASSRQAFGSEAFF.

The chain has TRBV6-6 and TRBJ2-7; TRBD1 agrees at 9 bases. The V gene end was trimmed by 5 bases and the J gene end by 3 bases; junction bases not matched to a gene: 8. This CDR3 region has 15 residues. CDR1 and CDR2 (germline): MNHNY, SVGAGI (reference sequence). The CDR3 loop reads CASSPPGQGNYEQYF. Here the CDR3 DNA reads TGTGCCAGCAGTCCCCCGGGACAGGGTAACTACGAGCAGTACTTC.

This clone is a singleton in its sample. The chain couples TRBV9 to TRBJ1-1; maybe TRBD1 (6 bases). Germline CDR1 and CDR2: SGDLS and YYNGEE. V was pared by 2 bases and J by 6 bases, with 17 bases between. The CDR3 runs 15 residues. CDR3 DNA sequence: TGTGCCAGCAGCGTTAGTGGGGGAGGGGGAGCTGAAGCTTTCTTT. Translation: CASSVSGGGGAEAFF.

The chain recombines TRBV27 with TRBJ2-3; the D gene is possibly TRBD1 (5 bases). The V and J ends lost 3 bases and 4 bases respectively, with 11 bases between them. CDR3 length: 14 residues. Germline loops: CDR1 MNHEY, CDR2 SMNVEV (reference sequence). CDR3 DNA sequence: TGTGCCAGCAGTTTGAGTGGGGCCGCAGATACGCAGTATTTT. It codes for CASSLSGAADTQYF.

This clone was picked up one time. The gene calls are TRBV10-2 and TRBJ2-1, with unresolved D. V was shortened by 6 bases and J by 9 bases, with 15 bases between the two germline ends. Looked up from germline, CDR1 is WSHSY and CDR2 is SAAADI. The CDR3 sequence is 13 residues long. The CDR3 reads CASRGTSSGEQFF. The DNA for the CDR3 is TGCGCCAGCAGGGGCACCTCGTCAGGTGAGCAGTTCTTC.

The chain employs TRBV4-1 and TRBJ2-3, with D possibly being TRBD1 or TRBD2 (5 bases each). The CDR3 sequence is 15 residues long. The V and J ends lost 1 base and 2 bases respectively, with 10 bases between them. CDR1 and CDR2 from the germline V gene are MGHRA and YSYEKL. The CDR3 loop is CASSQGGYFTDTQYF. In DNA, the CDR3 is TGCGCCAGCAGCCAAGGGGGGTATTTCACAGATACGCAGTATTTT.

The chain carries TRBV6-5 and TRBJ2-7; D unclear. This CDR3 has 12 residues. CDR1 is MNHEY and CDR2 is SVGAGI in the germline V gene. The V and J ends lost 4 bases and 2 bases respectively, with 6 bases between them. This CDR3 reads CASSSGAYEQYF. For the CDR3, the DNA is TGTGCCAGCAGTTCTGGAGCCTACGAGCAGTACTTC.

The rearrangement joins TRBV9 to TRBJ2-2, with 7 bases that match TRBD2. Trimming removed 2 bases from V and 4 bases from J; junction bases left unmatched: 5. The CDR3 loop spans 15 amino acids. The germline gives CDR1 SGDLS, CDR2 YYNGEE. The CDR3 here is CASSVGGSPTGELFF. The CDR3 nucleotides read TGTGCCAGCAGCGTCGGGGGGAGTCCCACCGGGGAGCTGTTTTTT.

The CDR3, as DNA: TGTGCCAGCAGTGAACCTGATAGCGGTCCCCCCCATGAGCAGTTCTTC. Its translation is CASSEPDSGPPHEQFF. J is TRBJ2-1 and V is TRBV6-1, with D maybe TRBD2 (6 bases). This CDR3 has 16 amino acids. The V and J ends lost 2 bases and 8 bases respectively, with 19 bases between them. Germline V lookup: CDR1 MNHNS, CDR2 SASEGT.

This rearrangement joins TRBV2 to TRBJ2-2, with D tentatively TRBD2 (6 bases). The CDR3 contains 15 residues. Germline lookup yields CDR1 SNHLY and CDR2 FYNNEI. V lost 7 bases and J 5 bases, leaving 17 bases between the germline ends. Written as DNA, the CDR3 is TGTGCCAGCATTTTTGGAGGGCTCGTTACCGGGGAGCTGTTTTTT. It is translated as CASIFGGLVTGELFF.

The CDR3 region has the DNA TGTGCCAGCAGTACACCCACAATACAGGTAGGTGGCTACACCTTC. Translating it yields CASSTPTIQVGGYTF. V gene TRBV6-6 combines with J gene TRBJ1-2; D may be TRBD1 (5 bases). There are 15 residues in the CDR3. Per the germline V gene, CDR1 is MNHNY and CDR2 is SVGAGI (reference sequence). V was cut by 5 bases and J by 7 bases, with 20 bases left in between.

The V and J genes are TRBV6-5 and TRBJ2-1; TRBD2 matches 11 bases. The length of the CDR3 is 15 residues. The trim removed 5 bases at V and 4 bases at J, leaving 4 bases unmatched. CDR1 and CDR2 (germline): MNHEY, SVGAGI. The CDR3, as DNA: TGTGCCAGCAGTACGACTAGCGGGGAGTACAATGAGCAGTTCTTC. Translation gives CASSTTSGEYNEQFF.